This T cell receptor beta chain was captured by sequencing in a study of Ad26.COV2.S vaccination and SARS-CoV-2 variants. As for the study in general: Recipients of Ad26.COV2.S got it intramuscularly, once or twice 56 days apart.

Sample treatment: approximately 18 received Ad26.COV2.S at low or high dose, single or two shots; roughly 5 received placebo; per-sample allocation not given. Samples came from day 63 after the first vaccine or placebo injection. The CDR3 spans 12 residues. V lost 5 bases to trimming and J lost 10 bases, with 15 bases between them. Using immunoSEQ multiplex PCR, the repertoire was profiled, and TCRdb retains in-frame clones only, with some absent. The sample holds 380,000 or so clones; about 83% are singletons and the top ten take almost 7.5%. The TCR originated in a person between 18 and 65 years old who received the Ad26.COV2.S COVID-19 vaccine or a placebo. The rearrangement uses TRBV12-3 or TRBV12-4 and TRBJ2-7; either TRBD1 or TRBD2 may fit D (5 bases each). Sample: peripheral blood, taken in a trial of Ad26.COV2.S vaccine versus placebo. Written as DNA, the CDR3 is TGTGCCAGCAGTGTCAAGCCGGGACCTCAGTACTTC. Protein: CASSVKPGPQYF.